The clone carrying this T cell receptor beta chain was counted only a few times. The antigen is not known. Trimming shortened V by 5 bases and J by 5 bases, and 15 bases separated the two germline ends. This CDR3 has 14 amino acids. Germline loops: CDR1 SGHTA, CDR2 FQGNSA. The data stem from a study of blood T cells in healthy people across ages. General observations from the study: Measured against age, TCR beta diversity per million T cells decreased in a roughly linear manner.

Primed by a sample-barcoded 5' primer and a J-beta primer mix, a second PCR proceeded for 7 to 11 cycles. TCRdb redid the calling of the 5' RACE reads with MiXCR, one entry per CDR3 protein. The sample consists of around 800,000 distinct CDR3 sequences, around 68% of them appearing once. Sequenced input: blood. The TCR originated in a young man in good health. The chain carries TRBV7-2 and TRBJ1-2; tentative D call: TRBD1 (5 bases). The DNA of the CDR3 is TGTGCCAGCAGCCAGACCGGAGGGGCATATGGCTACACCTTC. This sequence encodes CASSQTGGAYGYTF.